These T cell receptor beta chains were read from a single sample in a study of blood T cell repertoires in COVID-19. Data came from immunoSEQ multiplex PCR; TCRdb stores just in-frame clones and leaves some out. The sample holds some 110,000 clones; around 85% are singletons and the top ten take approximately 8%. Input material: peripheral blood. The receptors derive from a man aged 70 or older who had recovered from COVID-19. Each CDR3 is given with its conserved first and last residue. D genes are given only for firm matches. Clone size appears in some rows only: once, few, many, or a class for an expanded clone.

CDR3nt: TGTGCCAGCTCACCAAAGTGGACTAGCACAGATACGCAGTATTTT
CDR3aa: CASSPKWTSTDTQYF
j_gene: TRBJ2-3
v_gene: TRBV18
abundance: .
d_gene: .

CDR3nt: TGTGCCAGCAGTCCGATCGACAGGGTCTATGGCTACACCTTC
CDR3aa: CASSPIDRVYGYTF
j_gene: TRBJ1-2
v_gene: TRBV6-5
abundance: .
d_gene: TRBD1

CDR3nt: TGTGCCAGCAGCTTGACCCCAGAAACCCAGTACTTC
CDR3aa: CASSLTPETQYF
j_gene: TRBJ2-5
v_gene: TRBV5-6
abundance: .
d_gene: .

CDR3nt: TGTGCCAGCAGTACAGGGTACGATGGCTACACCTTC
CDR3aa: CASSTGYDGYTF
j_gene: TRBJ1-2
v_gene: TRBV28
abundance: .
d_gene: .

CDR3nt: TGTGCCAGCAGTTCATACAGGGGTGGTCTAGATACGCAGTATTTT
CDR3aa: CASSSYRGGLDTQYF
j_gene: TRBJ2-3
v_gene: TRBV28
abundance: .
d_gene: TRBD1

CDR3nt: TGTGCCAGCAGCTGGAAGACAGGGGCCCATGGCTACACCTTC
CDR3aa: CASSWKTGAHGYTF
j_gene: TRBJ1-2
v_gene: TRBV7-8
abundance: .
d_gene: TRBD1

CDR3nt: TGTGCCAGCAGCTTGGGTGACAGGGGGTTTGGAGATACGCAGTATTTT
CDR3aa: CASSLGDRGFGDTQYF
j_gene: TRBJ2-3
v_gene: TRBV7-9
abundance: .
d_gene: TRBD1

CDR3nt: TGCGCCAGCAGCCCGCAAATCCTCAGCTCCTACGAGCAGTACTTC
CDR3aa: CASSPQILSSYEQYF
j_gene: TRBJ2-7
v_gene: TRBV4-1
abundance: few
d_gene: .

CDR3nt: TGTGCCAGCAGCCAGTGGGACAGGGTCCAAGAGACCCAGTACTTC
CDR3aa: CASSQWDRVQETQYF
j_gene: TRBJ2-5
v_gene: TRBV3-1/TRBV3-2
abundance: medium-sized
d_gene: TRBD1

CDR3nt: TGCGCCAGCAGTGCGTCAGGGGGTACTGAAGCTTTCTTT
CDR3aa: CASSASGGTEAFF
j_gene: TRBJ1-1
v_gene: TRBV10-1
abundance: few
d_gene: TRBD1

CDR3nt: TGCAGTGCTAATGACTACTCTGGGGCCAACGTCCTGACTTTC
CDR3aa: CSANDYSGANVLTF
j_gene: TRBJ2-6
v_gene: TRBV20-1
abundance: .
d_gene: .

CDR3nt: TGTGCCAGCAGCCACCGGGACAGTTCCTATGGCTACACCTTC
CDR3aa: CASSHRDSSYGYTF
j_gene: TRBJ1-2
v_gene: TRBV3-1/TRBV3-2
abundance: .
d_gene: TRBD1

CDR3nt: TGTGCCAGTGTCACTAGCGGGAGAGGCACCGGGGAGCTGTTTTTT
CDR3aa: CASVTSGRGTGELFF
j_gene: TRBJ2-2
v_gene: TRBV19
abundance: .
d_gene: TRBD2

CDR3nt: TGCGCCAGCAGCCTACAGGGAAGCAATCAGCCCCAGCATTTT
CDR3aa: CASSLQGSNQPQHF
j_gene: TRBJ1-5
v_gene: TRBV4-1
abundance: .
d_gene: .

CDR3nt: TGCGCCAGCAGCTTGGGGGGACAGGGCTACGAGCAGTACTTC
CDR3aa: CASSLGGQGYEQYF
j_gene: TRBJ2-7
v_gene: TRBV5-1
abundance: .
d_gene: TRBD1